A single sample gave rise to the 16 T cell receptor beta chains below, sequenced in a study of monozygotic twins with inflammatory bowel disease (dated by TCRdb to about 2019). To prepare the library, 5' RACE was applied. Sequenced on an Illumina HiSeq 2500. TCRdb reprocessed the reads; each CDR3 protein sequence makes one entry, and DNA is unavailable. The sample's table covers about 160,000 distinct CDR3 sequences. Less than 8% of the sample is in the top ten clones. The sample was blood. These receptors all come from a human donor with ulcerative colitis or Crohn's disease, or a healthy co-twin of an affected twin (not recorded which).

V and J are TRBV7-2 and TRBJ1-2; as DNA is missing, the TRBD1 call by TCRdb cannot be tested. The CDR3 sequence is 15 residues long. Per germline, CDR1 SGHTA and CDR2 FQGNSA. CDR3 protein: CASSGGTGKVLGYTF. The full variable domain, with the rest looked up from reference TRBV7-2 and TRBJ1-2, is GAGVSQSPSNKVTEKGKDVELRCDPISGHTALYWYRQSLGQGLEFLIYFQGNSAPDKSGLPSDRFSAERTGGSVSTLTIQRTQQEDSAVYLCASSGGTGKVLGYTFGSGTRLTVV.

The chain has TRBV27 and TRBJ1-3; without DNA, the TCRdb call of TRBD1 cannot be checked. This CDR3 is built from 14 residues. Germline CDR1 MNHEY, CDR2 SMNVEV (reference sequence). CDR3 sequence: CAIPTGPSGNTIYF.

V gene TRBV9 combines with J gene TRBJ1-5. Germline lookup yields CDR1 SGDLS and CDR2 YYNGEE. This CDR3 has 13 amino acids. The CDR3 here is CASSVAPDQPQHF.

V gene TRBV20-1 combines with J gene TRBJ2-1; TCRdb lists TRBD2, though no DNA is available to test this call. The CDR3 is 14 amino acids. Germline CDR1 is DFQATT and CDR2 is SNEGSKA (reference sequence). The CDR3 region is CSAHSASSYNEQFF.

The rearrangement uses TRBV28 and TRBJ2-7; TCRdb picks TRBD1, but there is no DNA to check that call. The CDR3 runs to 12 residues. Germline loops: CDR1 MDHEN, CDR2 SYDVKM. The CDR3 protein is CARLDKSYEQYF.

The gene calls are TRBV18 and TRBJ2-2; TCRdb calls TRBD1, which cannot be checked without DNA. Germline lookup yields CDR1 KGHSH and CDR2 LQKENI. There are 15 residues in the CDR3. The CDR3 region is CASSPRQEGTGELFF.

This chain joins TRBV10-3 and TRBJ1-5; checking the TCRdb D call of TRBD1 is not possible without DNA. The CDR3 totals 13 residues. CDR1 is ENHRY and CDR2 is SYGVKD in the germline V gene. The CDR3 is CAIKQGGDQPQHF.

The chain employs TRBV5-4 and TRBJ1-2. In germline, CDR1 is SGHNT, CDR2 YYREEE (reference sequence). There are 13 residues in the CDR3. Here the CDR3 reads CASSFYGNYGYTF.

The chain is built from TRBV20-1 and TRBJ2-5; the TRBD1 assignment by TCRdb is unverifiable without DNA. CDR1 is DFQATT and CDR2 is SNEGSKA in the germline V gene (reference sequence). The CDR3 loop spans 18 amino acids. CDR3 region: CSARDPMGQLVVQETQYF.

The chain uses TRBV18 and TRBJ1-2; checking the TCRdb D call of TRBD1 is not possible without DNA. The CDR3 consists of 15 residues. Germline V gives CDR1 KGHSH, CDR2 LQKENI. The CDR3: CASLPSTGPGDGYTF.

V is TRBV11-1 and J is TRBJ1-1; TCRdb designates TRBD1, a call that cannot be tested without DNA. The CDR3 is 12 residues long. From germline, CDR1 is SGHAT and CDR2 FQDESV (reference sequence). Here the CDR3 reads CASSLQDRRAFF.

The genes are TRBV4-2 and TRBJ2-2; TCRdb names TRBD1, which stays unverified in the absence of DNA. The CDR3 consists of 14 residues. Germline V gives CDR1 LGHNA, CDR2 YNFKEQ. CDR3 region: CASSPETRAGELFF.

V usage is TRBV6-5 and J usage is TRBJ1-5; TCRdb's D call, TRBD1, is unchecked because there is no DNA. Germline CDR1 reads MNHEY; CDR2 reads SVGAGI. This CDR3 has 14 amino acids. CDR3 loop: CASSSNRVDQPQHF.

The chain uses TRBV18 and TRBJ2-3; TCRdb selects TRBD1, and the lack of DNA leaves this call unchecked. The CDR3 contains 15 residues. Germline V CDR1 and CDR2: KGHSH, LQKENI. CDR3 protein: CASSSRQGSTDTQYF.

The chain combines TRBV20-1 with TRBJ2-2; as DNA is missing, the TRBD2 call by TCRdb cannot be tested. CDR3 size: 15 residues. The germline gives CDR1 DFQATT, CDR2 SNEGSKA (reference sequence). CDR3 residues: CSASRLAGFPGELFF.

The gene calls are TRBV27 and TRBJ1-5; TCRdb's assignment of TRBD1 cannot be checked, as there is no DNA. The CDR3 length is 17 residues. Germline CDR1 is MNHEY and CDR2 is SMNVEV (reference sequence). The CDR3 is CASSPSAGTGAYQPQHF.